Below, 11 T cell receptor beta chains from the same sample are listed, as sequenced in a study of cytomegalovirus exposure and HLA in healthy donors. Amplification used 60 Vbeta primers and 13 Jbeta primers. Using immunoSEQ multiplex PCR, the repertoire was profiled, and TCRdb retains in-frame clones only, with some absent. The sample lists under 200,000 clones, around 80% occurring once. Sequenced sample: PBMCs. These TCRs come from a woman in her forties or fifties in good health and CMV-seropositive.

CDR3 nucleotide sequence: TGTGCCAGCACCCAAAATCAACTGGCCTACAATGAGCAGTTCTTC. Translation: CASTQNQLAYNEQFF. The chain employs TRBV7-2 and TRBJ2-1; D gene uncertain. V was cut by 7 bases and J by 2 bases, with 15 bases left in between. The CDR3 is 15 residues long. CDR1 is SGHTA and CDR2 is FQGNSA in the germline V gene.

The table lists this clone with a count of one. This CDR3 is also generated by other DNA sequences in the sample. CDR3 bases: TGTGCCAGCAGCTTAGCGGGGAGCTCCTACAATGAGCAGTTCTTC. This codes for CASSLAGSSYNEQFF. The chain combines TRBV27 with TRBJ2-1; 8 bases agree with TRBD2. The CDR3 sequence is 15 residues long. Per the germline V gene, CDR1 is MNHEY and CDR2 is SMNVEV (reference sequence). Trimming at V came to 6 bases and at J to 0 bases, leaving 4 bases not matched to a gene.

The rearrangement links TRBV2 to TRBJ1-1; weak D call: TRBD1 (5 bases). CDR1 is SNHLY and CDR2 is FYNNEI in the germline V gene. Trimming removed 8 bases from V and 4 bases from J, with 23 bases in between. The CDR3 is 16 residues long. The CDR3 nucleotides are TGTGCCAGCTGCGGGGGATGGGGCCAGCGAGTCACTGAAGCTTTCTTT. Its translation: CASCGGWGQRVTEAFF.

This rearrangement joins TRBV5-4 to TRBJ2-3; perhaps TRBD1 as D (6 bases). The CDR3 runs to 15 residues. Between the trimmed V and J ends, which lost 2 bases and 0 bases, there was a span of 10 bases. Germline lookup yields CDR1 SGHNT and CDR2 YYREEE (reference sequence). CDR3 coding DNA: TGTGCCAGCAGCTTCCTGGGGGCCAGCACAGATACGCAGTATTTT. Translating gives CASSFLGASTDTQYF.

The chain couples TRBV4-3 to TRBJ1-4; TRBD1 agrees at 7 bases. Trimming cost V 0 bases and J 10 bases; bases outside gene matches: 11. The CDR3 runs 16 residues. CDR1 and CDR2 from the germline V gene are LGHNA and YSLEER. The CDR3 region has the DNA TGCGCCAGCAGCCAAGACATGGTCTCACAGGGGCGAAAACTGTTTTTT. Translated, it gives CASSQDMVSQGRKLFF.

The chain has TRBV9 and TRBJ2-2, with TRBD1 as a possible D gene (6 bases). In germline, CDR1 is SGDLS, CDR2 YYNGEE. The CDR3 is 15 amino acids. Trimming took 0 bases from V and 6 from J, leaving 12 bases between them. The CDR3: CASSVDPKGAGELFF. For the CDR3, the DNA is TGTGCCAGCAGCGTAGACCCTAAGGGGGCCGGGGAGCTGTTTTTT.

DNA of the CDR3: TGTGCCAGTACCCGGGCTGTGGCGGGGGGTAGGGATGAGCAGTTCTTC. Protein: CASTRAVAGGRDEQFF. The rearrangement joins TRBV19 to TRBJ2-1; TRBD2 aligns across 8 bases. The germline gives CDR1 LNHDA, CDR2 SQIVND (reference sequence). With 7 bases clipped from V and 8 bases from J, the junction kept 16 bases outside the gene matches. The CDR3 consists of 16 residues. The full variable domain, completed using reference TRBV19 and TRBJ2-1, is DGGITQSPKYLFRKEGQNVTLSCEQNLNHDAMYWYRQDPGQGLRLIYYSQIVNDFQKGDIAEGYSVSREKKESFPLTVTSAQKNPTAFYLCASTRAVAGGRDEQFFGPGTRLTVL.

The CDR3 DNA reads TGTGCCAGCGGATCCCCCGCGGGGGGGGGTGAAAAACTGTTTTTT. This codes for CASGSPAGGGEKLFF. The chain has TRBV28 and TRBJ1-4; tentatively, D is TRBD1 (5 bases). This CDR3 region has 15 residues. Per germline, CDR1 MDHEN and CDR2 SYDVKM. V gave up 8 bases and J gave up 7 bases, with 20 bases separating them.

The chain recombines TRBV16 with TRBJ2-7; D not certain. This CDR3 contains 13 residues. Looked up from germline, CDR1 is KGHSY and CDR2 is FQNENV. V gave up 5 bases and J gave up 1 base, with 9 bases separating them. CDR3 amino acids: CASSFQNSYEQYF. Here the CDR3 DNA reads TGTGCCAGCAGCTTCCAGAATTCCTACGAGCAGTACTTC.

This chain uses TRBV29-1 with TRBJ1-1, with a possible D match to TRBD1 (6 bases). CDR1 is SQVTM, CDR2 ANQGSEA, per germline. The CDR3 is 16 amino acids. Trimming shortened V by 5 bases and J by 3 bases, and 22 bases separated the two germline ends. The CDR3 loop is CSVSLRTTGIYTEAFF. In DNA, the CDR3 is TGCAGCGTTTCCTTACGTACCACAGGGATTTACACTGAAGCTTTCTTT.

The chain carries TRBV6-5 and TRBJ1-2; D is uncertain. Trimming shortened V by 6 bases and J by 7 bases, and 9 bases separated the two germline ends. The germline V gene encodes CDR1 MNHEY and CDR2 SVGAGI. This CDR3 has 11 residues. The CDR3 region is CASRVEGGYTF. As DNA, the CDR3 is TGTGCCAGCAGAGTCGAGGGTGGCTACACCTTC.